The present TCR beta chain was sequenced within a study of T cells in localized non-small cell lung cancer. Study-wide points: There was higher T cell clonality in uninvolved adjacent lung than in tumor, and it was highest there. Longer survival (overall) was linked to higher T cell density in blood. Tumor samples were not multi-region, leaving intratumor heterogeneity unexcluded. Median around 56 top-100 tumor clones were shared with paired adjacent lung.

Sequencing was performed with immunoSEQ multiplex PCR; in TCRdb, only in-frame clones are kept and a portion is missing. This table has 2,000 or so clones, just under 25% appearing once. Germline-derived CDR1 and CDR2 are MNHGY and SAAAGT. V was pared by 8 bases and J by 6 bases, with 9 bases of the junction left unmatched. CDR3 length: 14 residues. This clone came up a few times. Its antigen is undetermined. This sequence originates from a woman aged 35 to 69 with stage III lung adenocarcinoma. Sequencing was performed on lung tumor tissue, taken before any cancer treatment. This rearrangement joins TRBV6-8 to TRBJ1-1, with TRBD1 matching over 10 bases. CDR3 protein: CASPKFGTGAEAFF. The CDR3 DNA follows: TGTGCCAGCCCGAAATTCGGGACAGGGGCTGAAGCTTTCTTT.